The subject of this entry is one T cell receptor beta chain. In this sample, this clone turned up many times. Which antigen it targets is not known. No much larger clone is present one base from it, and per-base qualities are unavailable. From its cysteine to its phenylalanine, the CDR3 spans 13 amino acids. CDR3 DNA is the only sequence kept; it has 39 bases, read in frame from the first base. CDR1 and CDR2, per the germline V gene, are MDHEN and SYDVKM. Trimming takes 5 bases from V and 3 bases from J, and the germline ends sit 11 bases apart. This entry is derived from a study of metastatic and nonmetastatic thyroid tumors (dated by TCRdb to 2019 to 2021). Study-level background: Repertoires from peripheral blood and from tumor or nodule tissue samples of malignant and benign thyroid patients were compared. What the work shows at the level of the full study, not this receptor alone: TCR beta diversity was reported as significantly higher in malignant tumors than in benign nodules, in both blood and tumor samples.

Preparation of the library involved PCR. Sequencing took place on an Illumina HiSeq 4000. High-throughput sequencing was used to profile the TCR beta-chain CDR3 region of every patient. Processing in the source paper ran as follows. The researchers built a classifier to tell apart papillary thyroid cancer patients with distant metastasis, based on CDR3 differences among clinicopathological groups. The Shannon index was used to assess repertoire diversity, and the Morisita-Horn index was used to assess tumor-blood repertoire similarity. TCRdb itself trimmed the public reads at Q25 with fastp, ran MiXCR and retained productive beta chains. The V and J calls were not made by the authors but by TCRdb's processing. Here the sample has 53,000 or so clones; approximately 20% occur a single time. The ten top clones hold approximately 4% of the sample. Before undergoing thyroid surgery, none of the patients had been given any kind of treatment. Using T-cell receptor beta sequencing, the study looked back at clinical samples from patients collected from about 2011 to 2018.

The sequence is built from TRBV28 and TRBJ2-7; D gene: possibly TRBD1, on 5 matching bases. The sample taken for sequencing was blood. The receptor was derived from a female donor with papillary thyroid cancer or a benign thyroid nodule (not recorded which). Some clones in this sample may be carry-over from other donors' samples. The CDR3 has the sequence CASSPTEYYEQYF. In nucleotides, the sequence is TGTGCCAGCAGTCCGACAGAGTACTACGAGCAGTACTTC.